The source of this TCR beta chain is a study of T cells in Graves' hyperthyroidism and ophthalmopathy. This clonotype was counted only a few times. Regions amplified from RNA transcripts were the TCR beta CDR3 regions. First-round RT-PCR targeting the TCR CDR3 was performed with the HTBI primer set. TCRdb reanalysed the multiplex PCR reads using MiXCR and keeps one entry per CDR3 protein. This sample yields a few hundred thousand distinct CDR3 sequences, of which around a sixth are seen a single time; under 7.5% belongs to the top ten. This CDR3 is built from 15 residues. Trimming left V 0 bases short and J 7 bases short, with 15 bases between. Germline V gives CDR1 SGHDN, CDR2 FVKESK.

J is TRBJ1-2 and V is TRBV14; unclear D gene. This clonotype originated in a woman aged 30 to 39 with Graves' hyperthyroidism. The sequenced sample was blood. CDR3 amino acids: CASSQDRTGGGGYTF. Written as DNA, the CDR3 is TGTGCCAGCAGCCAAGATCGTACGGGTGGAGGTGGCTACACCTTC.